Listed here are 8 T cell receptor beta chains from one sample, sequenced in a study of cytomegalovirus exposure and HLA in healthy donors. It was with 60 Vbeta and 13 Jbeta primers that the PCR ran. The table came from immunoSEQ multiplex PCR; TCRdb's copy has only in-frame clones and leaves some out. The sample includes about 130,000 clones, 70% to 80% of them seen just once. The sequenced sample was PBMCs. Receptors originate from a man aged 35-49 years in good health and CMV-seropositive.

This chain links TRBV9 with TRBJ2-2, with 13 nucleotides matching TRBD2. Per the germline V gene, CDR1 is SGDLS and CDR2 is YYNGEE. This CDR3 region has 19 residues. Trimming took 1 base from V and 6 from J; bases not matched to a gene: 12. The CDR3 DNA sequence: TGTGCCAGCAGCGTACCAACTAGCGGGAGGGCCGGGCTATCCGGGGAGCTGTTTTTT. Encoded protein: CASSVPTSGRAGLSGELFF.

This chain links TRBV5-4 with TRBJ2-1, with D possibly matching TRBD2 (5 bases). V was cut by 5 bases and J by 9 bases, with 15 bases left in between. From germline, CDR1 is SGHNT and CDR2 YYREEE (reference sequence). This CDR3 has 13 amino acids. The CDR3 nucleotides read TGTGCCAGCAGTGCGGGCTTAGCGATTGAGCAGTTCTTC. Its protein is CASSAGLAIEQFF. Together with reference TRBV5-4 and TRBJ2-1, the CDR3 gives the full variable domain: ETGVTQSPTHLIKTRGQQVTLRCSSQSGHNTVSWYQQALGQGPQFIFQYYREEENGRGNFPPRFSGLQFPNYSSELNVNALELDDSALYLCASSAGLAIEQFFGPGTRLTVL.

This CDR3 reads CASSIDEKGRGTEAFF. The CDR3 DNA reads TGTGCCAGTAGTATAGATGAAAAGGGCAGGGGCACTGAAGCTTTCTTT. The rearrangement uses TRBV19 and TRBJ1-1; D might be TRBD1 (6 bases). This CDR3 spans 16 amino acids. Per germline, CDR1 LNHDA and CDR2 SQIVND (reference sequence). Between the trimmed V and J ends, which lost 0 bases and 4 bases, there was a span of 15 bases.

This sequence joins TRBV4-2 and TRBJ2-3; D is undetermined. Germline CDR1 reads LGHNA; CDR2 reads YNFKEQ. Trimming stripped 0 bases from V and 5 bases from J, with 6 bases between. The CDR3 runs to 13 residues. The CDR3: CASSQDRLDTQYF. The CDR3 DNA follows: TGTGCCAGCAGCCAAGACAGACTAGATACGCAGTATTTT.

This rearrangement joins TRBV2 to TRBJ2-2; weak D call: TRBD2 (6 bases). The length of the CDR3 is 14 residues. Trimming took off 8 bases at V and 3 bases at J, with 13 bases between the two ends. CDR1 is SNHLY, CDR2 FYNNEI, per germline. Written as DNA, the CDR3 is TGTGCCAGCGTCGAGCGGGCCTACACCGGGGAGCTGTTTTTT. Translation: CASVERAYTGELFF.

This clone was detected once. This chain uses TRBV27 with TRBJ1-5; a possible D gene is TRBD1 (6 bases). Trimming left V 6 bases short and J 6 bases short, with 12 bases between. The CDR3 consists of 13 residues. Germline values: CDR1 MNHEY, CDR2 SMNVEV (reference sequence). CDR3 DNA sequence: TGTGCCAGCAGCATACAGGGAAGTCAGCCCCAGCATTTT. Its translation is CASSIQGSQPQHF.

The CDR3 here is CASSLIGGHNEQFF. CDR3 DNA sequence: TGTGCCAGCAGCTTAATTGGAGGTCACAATGAGCAGTTCTTC. The chain has TRBV11-3 and TRBJ2-1, with D possibly TRBD2 on 5 matching bases. V dropped 2 bases and J dropped 5 bases, with 10 bases sitting between them. Germline loops: CDR1 SGHNT, CDR2 YENEEA. The CDR3 is 14 amino acids.

The chain couples TRBV5-1 to TRBJ1-2; 7 bases line up with TRBD1. This CDR3 region has 14 residues. The germline gives CDR1 SGHRS, CDR2 YFSETQ. V trimming: 4 bases; J trimming: 6 bases; junction bases outside the gene matches: 9. The CDR3, as DNA: TGCGCCAGCAGCCTACGGACAGGCGGGGATGGCTACACCTTC. It is translated as CASSLRTGGDGYTF.